The 3 T cell receptor beta chains below all came from one sample that was sequenced in a study of immune evolution from preneoplasia to lung adenocarcinoma. TCRdb keeps only in-frame clones here, not all; method: immunoSEQ multiplex PCR. The sample lists some 6,200 clones; about 70% were seen once. Sequenced sample: FFPE adjacent normal lung tissue. The source of these receptors is a donor at least 70 years old with lung adenocarcinoma.

The chain employs TRBV19 and TRBJ2-2; tentatively, D is TRBD1 (5 bases). CDR3 length: 15 amino acids. Per germline, CDR1 LNHDA and CDR2 SQIVND (reference sequence). Trimming pared 3 bases from V and 3 bases from J, leaving 11 bases between. The CDR3 sequence is CASSMAGSHTGELFF. The CDR3 DNA reads TGTGCCAGTAGTATGGCAGGGTCTCACACCGGGGAGCTGTTTTTT.

The chain uses TRBV4-1 and TRBJ1-2; 7 positions agree with TRBD1. Trimming cost V 0 bases and J 2 bases; bases outside gene matches: 6. The length of the CDR3 is 16 residues. Germline lookup yields CDR1 MGHRA and CDR2 YSYEKL. The CDR3 loop reads CASSQDVYRGNYGYTF. Here the CDR3 DNA reads TGCGCCAGCAGCCAAGATGTTTACAGGGGAAACTATGGCTACACCTTC.

V is TRBV28 and J is TRBJ1-2, with D unclear. Trimming stripped 0 bases from V and 5 bases from J, with 7 bases between. Germline CDR1 and CDR2: MDHEN and SYDVKM. The CDR3 is made up of 13 amino acids. Here the CDR3 reads CASSLWRVYGYTF. In DNA, the CDR3 is TGTGCCAGCAGTTTATGGAGGGTGTATGGCTACACCTTC.